The 25 T cell receptor beta chains below come from one sample, sequenced in a study of shared clonotypes between healthy human individuals (dated by TCRdb to between 2020 and 2021). CD8 naive samples consisted of CD45RO-negative cells that were positively selected for CCR7, yielding a CD45RA+CCR7+ population without TemRA cells. Libraries were constructed by the immunoSEQ multiplex PCR assay. In TCRdb, the immuneACCESS table is reduced to in-frame sequences with V and J assigned. These tables do not hold every clone; where another copy was compared, an unresolved V gene accounts for under half, and the others remain unexplained. This sample has over 2,000,000 clones in its table, and 93% of those were observed once. The top ten clones comprise 1.5% to 2% of the sample. Sequencing was carried out using naive CD8+ T cells from PBMCs. The cell subset or site label, read with the paper, signifies: CD45RA+CCR7+. These receptors were obtained from a young man in good health. Some clones in this sample may be carry-over from other donors' samples.

J is TRBJ2-7 and V is TRBV2; unclear D gene. The CDR3 runs to 14 residues. The V end was cut by 7 bases, the J end by 2 bases, with 15 bases between. Germline CDR1 and CDR2: SNHLY and FYNNEI. CDR3 amino acids: CASMPRQLPYEQYF. The CDR3, as DNA: TGTGCCAGCATGCCGCGGCAGCTCCCCTACGAGCAGTACTTC.

With respect to this clone: Other DNA variants within this sample encode the same CDR3. The chain has TRBV27 and TRBJ1-4; tentative D call: TRBD1 (6 bases). CDR3 length: 14 residues. V gave up 3 bases and J gave up 7 bases, with 12 bases separating them. Germline values: CDR1 MNHEY, CDR2 SMNVEV (reference sequence). CDR3 bases: TGTGCCAGCAGTTTCCGGGGGCCGGGTGAAAAACTGTTTTTT. Translating it yields CASSFRGPGEKLFF.

V and J are TRBV7-8 and TRBJ1-2, with a tentative D call TRBD1 (5 bases). The V gene's germline CDR1 is SGHVS and CDR2 FQNEAQ. Deletions cut 5 bases from V and 4 bases from J, with 17 bases between. The CDR3 totals 15 residues. The CDR3 region is CASSPEKGYAYGYTF. The CDR3 region has the DNA TGTGCCAGCAGCCCCGAAAAGGGGTACGCCTATGGCTACACCTTC. The complete variable domain, with remaining parts taken from reference TRBV7-8 and TRBJ1-2, reads GAGVSQSPRYKVAKRGQDVALRCDPISGHVSLFWYQQALGQGPEFLTYFQNEAQLDKSGLPSDRFFAERPEGSVSTLKIQRTQQEDSAVYLCASSPEKGYAYGYTFGSGTRLTVV.

This rearrangement joins TRBV25-1 to TRBJ2-5; 9 bases align to TRBD2. Unmatched junction bases numbered 9, after V lost 8 bases and J lost 5 bases. CDR3 length: 14 residues. The germline gives CDR1 MGHDK, CDR2 SYGVNS. The CDR3 reads CASAWREGRETQYF. The CDR3 region has the DNA TGTGCCAGCGCCTGGCGGGAGGGACGGGAGACCCAGTACTTC.

The chain combines TRBV9 with TRBJ1-1, with D perhaps matching TRBD1 (5 bases). The V end lost 1 base, the J end lost 0 bases, and 10 bases lay between the germline ends. Per germline, CDR1 SGDLS and CDR2 YYNGEE. This CDR3 spans 15 amino acids. This CDR3 reads CASSVRDALNTEAFF. CDR3 DNA: TGTGCCAGCAGCGTACGGGACGCACTGAACACTGAAGCTTTCTTT.

V gene TRBV19 combines with J gene TRBJ1-2, with TRBD1 matching 10 bases. Germline-derived CDR1 and CDR2 are LNHDA and SQIVND (reference sequence). V lost 6 bases to trimming and J lost 4 bases; unmatched junction nucleotides: 14. The CDR3 loop spans 17 amino acids. CDR3 sequence reads: CASRKSNRDRGIYGYTF. The CDR3 region has the DNA TGTGCCAGTAGAAAATCTAACCGGGACAGGGGTATCTATGGCTACACCTTC.

The chain joins TRBV28 to TRBJ1-1, with unresolved D. The CDR3 contains 15 residues. Trimming shortened V by 4 bases and J by 0 bases, and 12 bases separated the two germline ends. Looked up from germline, CDR1 is MDHEN and CDR2 is SYDVKM. This CDR3 reads CASSSPGLMNTEAFF. The CDR3 DNA reads TGTGCCAGCAGTTCCCCAGGACTCATGAACACTGAAGCTTTCTTT.

V gene TRBV5-4 combines with J gene TRBJ2-7; maybe TRBD2 (6 bases). Germline-derived CDR1 and CDR2 are SGHNT and YYREEE (reference sequence). The V gene lost 3 bases and the J gene lost 6 bases, with 19 bases spanning the gap. The CDR3 extends over 15 amino acids. The CDR3 DNA reads as TGTGCCAGCAGCTATAACGGAGGGCGGATGGGCGAGCAGTACTTC. Translation gives CASSYNGGRMGEQYF.

The chain recombines TRBV4-1 with TRBJ1-4; TRBD1 might be the D (5 bases). The CDR3 extends over 15 amino acids. Germline loops: CDR1 MGHRA, CDR2 YSYEKL. V shed 6 bases and J shed 5 bases, with 16 bases lying between them. The CDR3 nucleotides are TGCGCCAGCAGTCCAAGGGGTAGGGCGAATGAAAAACTGTTTTTT. Its translation: CASSPRGRANEKLFF.

The chain uses TRBV7-9 and TRBJ1-2; tentative D call: TRBD1 (6 bases). The CDR3 has 15 amino acids. Trimming removed 4 bases from V and 5 bases from J, with 17 bases in between. Germline loops: CDR1 SEHNR, CDR2 FQNEAQ (reference sequence). CDR3 in DNA: TGTGCCAGCAGCTCCAATGGACAGACCTTTTATGGCTACACCTTC. Amino acid sequence: CASSSNGQTFYGYTF.

The V and J genes are TRBV9 and TRBJ1-4; a possible D gene is TRBD1 (6 bases). V dropped 0 bases and J dropped 3 bases, with 12 bases sitting between them. CDR3 length equals 16 residues. Germline V gene data show CDR1 as SGDLS and CDR2 as YYNGEE. The CDR3 DNA sequence: TGTGCCAGCAGCGTAGAGTGGAGGGGGGCTAATGAAAAACTGTTTTTT. Its protein is CASSVEWRGANEKLFF.

The genes are TRBV6-1 and TRBJ1-1, with 10 nucleotides matching TRBD1. V was pared by 3 bases and J by 1 base, with 2 bases of the junction left unmatched. This CDR3 spans 15 amino acids. The germline CDR1 and CDR2 sequences are MNHNS and SASEGT. As DNA, the CDR3 is TGTGCCAGCAGTGACTGGACAGGGGGGAACACTGAAGCTTTCTTT. It is translated as CASSDWTGGNTEAFF.

The rearrangement links TRBV28 to TRBJ2-2, with D maybe TRBD2 (5 bases). The CDR3 covers 14 residues. V was clipped by 5 bases and J by 5 bases, with 12 bases between them. CDR1 MDHEN and CDR2 SYDVKM come from the germline V gene. CDR3 DNA: TGTGCCAGCAGTCCAAACCCGGGAACCGGGGAGCTGTTTTTT. It is translated as CASSPNPGTGELFF.

This clone occurred once. This rearrangement joins TRBV5-5 to TRBJ2-7; D possibly matches TRBD1 or TRBD2 (5 bases each). Germline CDR1 SGHKS, CDR2 YYEKEE (reference sequence). Between the trimmed V and J ends, which lost 4 bases and 0 bases, there was a span of 11 bases. The CDR3 runs to 14 residues. The CDR3 sequence: CASSTGRLSYEQYF. In DNA form, the CDR3 reads TGTGCCAGCAGCACGGGACGTCTCTCCTACGAGCAGTACTTC.

V gene TRBV5-3 combines with J gene TRBJ2-7, with a tentative D call TRBD2 (5 bases). Being an ORF, TRBV5-3 has a function that is uncertain. V was clipped by 0 bases and J by 4 bases, with 14 bases between them. The CDR3 has 15 residues. The CDR3 here is CARSLVRGTWYEQYF. CDR3 sequence (DNA): TGTGCCAGAAGCTTGGTCCGGGGAACGTGGTACGAGCAGTACTTC.

The chain couples TRBV19 to TRBJ2-7, with TRBD2 as a possible D gene (6 bases). Germline V gene data show CDR1 as LNHDA and CDR2 as SQIVND (reference sequence). The CDR3 runs to 15 residues. Between the trimmed V and J ends, which lost 4 bases and 0 bases, there was a span of 13 bases. The CDR3 nucleotides read TGTGCCAGTAGTAGGCGGCTAGCGCCCTCCTACGAGCAGTACTTC. Translating gives CASSRRLAPSYEQYF.

This clone is a singleton in its sample. Distinct nucleotide sequences in the sample also encode this CDR3. The rearrangement links TRBV27 to TRBJ2-3, with 9 nucleotides matching TRBD1. Trimming cost V 6 bases and J 0 bases; bases outside gene matches: 1. CDR1 and CDR2 (germline): MNHEY, SMNVEV (reference sequence). The CDR3 has 14 residues. For the CDR3, the DNA is TGTGCCAGCAGAACAGGGGGCAGCACAGATACGCAGTATTTT. It is translated as CASRTGGSTDTQYF.

This sequence joins TRBV19 and TRBJ2-7; the match to TRBD2 covers 7 bases. This CDR3 has 15 residues. The junction had 5 bases not matched to a gene; V was cut back by 0 bases and J by 3 bases. Germline V gene sequence: CDR1 LNHDA, CDR2 SQIVND (reference sequence). In DNA, the CDR3 is TGTGCCAGTAGTATAGATCCGACTAGCTTCTACGAGCAGTACTTC. Protein sequence: CASSIDPTSFYEQYF.

This chain uses TRBV5-1 with TRBJ1-2, with TRBD1 identical over 8 bases. Germline V gene data show CDR1 as SGHRS and CDR2 as YFSETQ. CDR3 length equals 18 residues. V gave up 0 bases and J gave up 5 bases; unmatched junction bases: 15. The CDR3 DNA is TGCGCCAGCAGCTTGGGACTTGGACAGGGAAGTCTCCTATATGGCTACACCTTC. Its translation: CASSLGLGQGSLLYGYTF.

J is TRBJ2-7 and V is TRBV9, with TRBD1 matching over 11 bases. The CDR3 runs 16 residues. Trimming cost V 0 bases and J 1 base; bases outside gene matches: 3. The germline gives CDR1 SGDLS, CDR2 YYNGEE. In DNA, the CDR3 is TGTGCCAGCAGCGTAGACGGGACAGGGGGTTCCTACGAGCAGTACTTC. Translated, it gives CASSVDGTGGSYEQYF.

This clone has only one observation. The chain links TRBV7-9 to TRBJ2-7, with D possibly being TRBD1 (6 bases). This CDR3 has 15 residues. V lost 5 bases and J lost 2, with 16 bases in between. CDR1 is SEHNR, CDR2 FQNEAQ, per germline (reference sequence). In DNA form, the CDR3 reads TGTGCCAGCAGCGGACAGTATCCCGCCCCCTACGAGCAGTACTTC. Translated, it gives CASSGQYPAPYEQYF. Drawing the rest from reference TRBV7-9 and TRBJ2-7, the complete variable domain is DTGVSQNPRHKITKRGQNVTFRCDPISEHNRLYWYRQTLGQGPEFLTYFQNEAQLEKSRLLSDRFSAERPKGSFSTLEIQRTEQGDSAMYLCASSGQYPAPYEQYFGPGTRLTVT.

This chain joins TRBV2 and TRBJ2-7; D gene unclear. Germline lookup yields CDR1 SNHLY and CDR2 FYNNEI. V lost 7 bases and J lost 9, with 16 bases in between. CDR3 length equals 12 residues. Here the CDR3 DNA reads TGTGCCAGCAATGTAGGCTCGTGGGGGCAGTACTTC. Residues: CASNVGSWGQYF.

The CDR3 DNA sequence: TGTGCCAGCAGTGACAGGGGTGTTCAGGACACTGAAGCTTTCTTT. Its protein product is CASSDRGVQDTEAFF. This chain uses TRBV2 with TRBJ1-1; weak D call: TRBD1 (6 bases). This CDR3 spans 15 amino acids. CDR1 and CDR2 from the germline V gene are SNHLY and FYNNEI. Trimming pared 3 bases from V and 3 bases from J, leaving 14 bases between. The variable domain in full, completed from reference TRBV2 and TRBJ1-1, reads EPEVTQTPSHQVTQMGQEVILRCVPISNHLYFYWYRQILGQKVEFLVSFYNNEISEKSEIFDDQFSVERPDGSNFTLKIRSTKLEDSAMYFCASSDRGVQDTEAFFGQGTRLTVV.

The chain recombines TRBV19 with TRBJ2-7; TRBD1 or TRBD2 may be the D gene (5 bases each). The CDR3 is 16 amino acids. The germline V and J ends were trimmed by 3 bases and 4 bases, with 19 bases remaining between them. The germline V gene has CDR1 LNHDA and CDR2 SQIVND (reference sequence). CDR3: CASSMTGTHAGYEQYF. CDR3 DNA: TGTGCCAGTAGTATGACCGGGACCCACGCAGGGTACGAGCAGTACTTC.

The chain recombines TRBV27 with TRBJ2-1; 12 nucleotides match TRBD2. CDR3 size: 16 residues. Germline assignment: CDR1 MNHEY and CDR2 SMNVEV (reference sequence). V lost 6 bases to trimming and J lost 6 bases; unmatched junction nucleotides: 9. The CDR3 DNA reads as TGTGCCAGCAGCCCTTTCCCTAGCGGGAGGGCCAATGAGCAGTTCTTC. Translating it yields CASSPFPSGRANEQFF.